The 8 T cell receptor beta chains below were found in one sample sequenced in a study of shared clonotypes between healthy human individuals. Generated by immunoSEQ multiplex PCR, the TCRdb table keeps only in-frame clones and is missing some. The sample comprises about 1 million clones, around 76% of which are singletons, and 1.2% to 1.5% rests with the top ten. The sample taken for sequencing was memory CD4+ T cells sorted from blood. Indicated subset: CD45RA-negative fraction. The receptors here all came from a man between 18 and 35 years old in good health.

J is TRBJ2-1 and V is TRBV27; D gene ambiguous. CDR3 length equals 13 residues. V was trimmed by 10 bases and J by 1 base, leaving 11 bases between them. Germline loops: CDR1 MNHEY, CDR2 SMNVEV (reference sequence). The CDR3 reads CATKTQSYNEQFF. In nucleotides, the CDR3 is TGTGCCACCAAGACACAATCCTACAATGAGCAGTTCTTC.

The chain combines TRBV28 with TRBJ1-2; D not resolved. This CDR3 contains 14 residues. Germline assignment: CDR1 MDHEN and CDR2 SYDVKM. The V end lost 1 base, the J end lost 4 bases, and 10 bases lay between the germline ends. In nucleotides, the CDR3 is TGTGCCAGCAGTTTATCAGGATTCTCCTATGGCTACACCTTC. Translating gives CASSLSGFSYGYTF.

In DNA form, the CDR3 reads TGTGCCTCCCGGTCAGCTTCCTACGAGCAGTACTTC. This translates into CASRSASYEQYF. V is TRBV6-1 and J is TRBJ2-7, with no clear D. CDR3 length: 12 residues. Looked up from germline, CDR1 is MNHNS and CDR2 is SASEGT. The V and J ends lost 11 bases and 1 base respectively, with 12 bases between them.

J is TRBJ1-1 and V is TRBV19; perhaps TRBD1 as D (5 bases). This CDR3 has 14 residues. Germline CDR1 LNHDA, CDR2 SQIVND (reference sequence). Deletions cut 3 bases from V and 8 bases from J, with 16 bases between. CDR3 in amino acids: CASSIQGGTVEAFF. The CDR3 bases are TGTGCCAGTAGTATCCAGGGTGGAACAGTAGAAGCTTTCTTT.

This chain joins TRBV7-9 and TRBJ2-7, with TRBD1 matching over 7 bases. This CDR3 has 14 residues. The V gene's germline CDR1 is SEHNR and CDR2 FQNEAQ (reference sequence). The ends lost 3 bases at V and 0 bases at J; junction bases unmatched: 2. As DNA, the CDR3 is TGTGCCAGCAGCTTTGCAGGGGGCTCCTACGAGCAGTACTTC. Amino acids: CASSFAGGSYEQYF. The variable domain in full, with the rest retrieved from reference TRBV7-9 and TRBJ2-7, is DTGVSQNPRHKITKRGQNVTFRCDPISEHNRLYWYRQTLGQGPEFLTYFQNEAQLEKSRLLSDRFSAERPKGSFSTLEIQRTEQGDSAMYLCASSFAGGSYEQYFGPGTRLTVT.

Notes on this clone: Other DNA sequences within the sample encode an identical CDR3. CDR3 in amino acids: CASSERGQPQHF. The DNA for the CDR3 is TGTGCCAGCAGTGAAAGAGGCCAGCCCCAGCATTTT. The chain links TRBV6-1 to TRBJ1-5, with D unclear. The CDR3 has 12 residues. Germline CDR1 and CDR2: MNHNS and SASEGT. V was shortened by 2 bases and J by 7 bases, with 6 bases between the two germline ends.

The V gene is TRBV5-4, the J gene TRBJ1-6; TRBD1 matches 9 bases. The CDR3 is made up of 16 amino acids. V gave up 5 bases and J gave up 7 bases; unmatched junction bases: 10. The germline V gene has CDR1 SGHNT and CDR2 YYREEE (reference sequence). The CDR3 here is CASRFTGGLWNSPLHF. In DNA, the CDR3 is TGTGCCAGCAGGTTTACAGGGGGCCTATGGAATTCACCCCTCCACTTT.

V usage is TRBV28 and J usage is TRBJ2-7; D possibly matches TRBD1 or TRBD2 (5 bases each). With 3 bases removed from V and 2 bases from J, the gap between germline ends came to 8 bases. Germline V gives CDR1 MDHEN, CDR2 SYDVKM. The CDR3 length is 13 residues. Here the CDR3 DNA reads TGTGCCAGCAGTTTTTTGGGGGCCTACGAGCAGTACTTC. Translating gives CASSFLGAYEQYF.